The next 14 T cell receptor beta chains were all read from a single sample in a study of T cell repertoires in cytomegalovirus infection. TCRdb reanalysed the reads using MiXCR and keeps one entry per CDR3 protein. The sample has approximately 500,000 distinct CDR3 sequences; less than 30% are singletons. The material sequenced was PBMCs. These receptors originate from a human donor in good health (CMV status not recorded). Some clones in this sample may be carry-over from other donors' samples.

This chain uses TRBV7-8 with TRBJ1-5; D is perhaps TRBD1 (5 bases). The CDR3 covers 16 residues. In germline, CDR1 is SGHVS, CDR2 FQNEAQ. Between the trimmed V and J ends, which lost 0 bases and 9 bases, there was a span of 18 bases. The CDR3 nucleotides are TGTGCCAGCAGCTTAGCGGTCAGGGAGACCTCAGGGCCCCAGCATTTT. This sequence encodes CASSLAVRETSGPQHF.

J is TRBJ2-7 and V is TRBV20-1; TRBD1 might be the D (5 bases). V dropped 2 bases and J dropped 3 bases, with 11 bases sitting between them. Per germline, CDR1 DFQATT and CDR2 SNEGSKA (reference sequence). The CDR3 is 13 residues long. The CDR3 coding sequence is TGCAGTGCTAGATACCTAGGGGTCTACGAGCAGTACTTC. This gives the protein CSARYLGVYEQYF.

V and J are TRBV6-6 and TRBJ1-1; 11 positions match TRBD1. CDR1 and CDR2 (germline): MNHNY, SVGAGI (reference sequence). CDR3 size: 15 residues. J lost 5 bases, V lost 10 bases, and 12 bases had no gene match. In DNA, the CDR3 is TGTGCCACCACCCGGGACAGGGGGAAAGGGACTGAAGCTTTCTTT. It yields the protein CATTRDRGKGTEAFF.

The gene calls are TRBV4-1 and TRBJ1-4; possibly TRBD1 for D (6 bases). The CDR3 length is 20 residues. V lost 0 bases, J lost 0 bases, and 20 bases lay in between. Germline V CDR1 and CDR2: MGHRA, YSYEKL. CDR3 protein: CASSQDPTQGISATNEKLFF. In DNA form, the CDR3 reads TGCGCCAGCAGCCAAGATCCTACACAGGGCATAAGTGCAACTAATGAAAAACTGTTTTTT.

This rearrangement joins TRBV6-2 or TRBV6-3 to TRBJ2-1, with D hard to call. Trimming pared 6 bases from V and 8 bases from J, leaving 23 bases between. Germline V CDR1 and CDR2: MNHEY, SVGEGT. The CDR3 runs to 16 residues. CDR3 amino acids: CASSKGDFWFVDEQFF. The DNA of the CDR3 is TGTGCCAGCAGCAAGGGTGACTTTTGGTTTGTCGATGAGCAGTTCTTC.

The rearrangement joins TRBV30 to TRBJ1-2; the D is unclear. Trimming shortened V by 0 bases and J by 8 bases, and 10 bases separated the two germline ends. Germline V gives CDR1 GTSNPN, CDR2 SVGIG (reference sequence). The CDR3 totals 12 residues. The CDR3 DNA reads TGTGCCTGGAGTGTGGATTATCGGGGCTACACCTTC. It specifies CAWSVDYRGYTF.

Only a few counts were recorded for this clonotype. The V gene is TRBV7-2, the J gene TRBJ1-1; D gene ambiguous. V gave up 3 bases and J gave up 0 bases, with 11 bases separating them. CDR1 and CDR2 from the germline V gene are SGHTA and FQGNSA. The CDR3 runs 15 residues. This CDR3 is CASSLDPAMNTEAFF. The CDR3 nucleotides read TGTGCCAGCAGCTTGGACCCCGCAATGAACACTGAAGCTTTCTTT.

This clonotype turned up a few times. The chain joins TRBV18 to TRBJ2-3, with 10 bases matching TRBD1. J gave up 6 bases and V 4 bases, and 7 bases lay outside the gene matches. The CDR3 runs 15 residues. CDR1 and CDR2 (germline): KGHSH, LQKENI. The CDR3 DNA reads as TGTGCCAGCTCACTGCGACAGGGGGCGGTGGATACGCAGTATTTT. Its translation: CASSLRQGAVDTQYF.

This clonotype was observed a handful of times. The chain has TRBV12-3 or TRBV12-4 and TRBJ2-2; 8 bases align to TRBD2. The CDR3 sequence is 14 residues long. The V segment lost 7 bases and the J segment 5 bases; nucleotides outside the gene matches: 6. The CDR3 spells CASTPRGATGELFF. CDR3 in DNA: TGTGCCAGCACCCCGCGGGGGGCGACCGGGGAGCTGTTTTTT.

Comment on this clonotype: Mismatch with germline at one junction end may stem from a read error. This sequence joins TRBV6-2 or TRBV6-3 and TRBJ2-4, with D tentatively TRBD1 or TRBD2 (5 bases each). Germline values: CDR1 MNHEY, CDR2 SVGEGT. CDR3 size: 11 residues. The CDR3 coding sequence is TGTGCCAGCAGCCAAGGGACCACAGAGGACTTC. The encoded protein is CASSQGTTEDF.

In its sample, this clonotype was seen many times. V gene TRBV7-3 combines with J gene TRBJ2-2, with D uncertain. This CDR3 comprises 12 residues. Trimming cost V 5 bases and J 3 bases, with 4 bases left between them. Germline CDR1 reads SGHTA; CDR2 reads FQGTGA. CDR3 nucleotides: TGTGCCAGCAGCCCCTACACCGGGGAGCTGTTTTTT. Translated: CASSPYTGELFF.

This clonotype has at least ten counts. The rearrangement joins TRBV7-9 to TRBJ1-1; D unclear. Trimming stripped 3 bases from V and 0 bases from J, with 8 bases between. The CDR3 has 14 amino acids. The germline V gene encodes CDR1 SEHNR and CDR2 FQNEAQ (reference sequence). The CDR3 here is CASSLSELNTEAFF. In DNA, the CDR3 is TGTGCCAGCAGCTTGAGTGAACTGAACACTGAAGCTTTCTTT.

This clonotype was recorded a few times. This sequence joins TRBV6-5 and TRBJ1-1; D gene ambiguous. V was shortened by 6 bases and J by 8 bases, with 19 bases between the two germline ends. Per germline, CDR1 MNHEY and CDR2 SVGAGI. The CDR3 runs to 14 residues. The CDR3 DNA reads TGTGCCAGCAGCTACAGCCATACCACCCGGGAAGCTTTCTTT. It is translated as CASSYSHTTREAFF.

The chain couples TRBV18 to TRBJ2-7; D possibly corresponds to TRBD1 (5 bases). The germline CDR1 and CDR2 sequences are KGHSH and LQKENI. The CDR3 runs 14 residues. Trimming cost V 6 bases and J 11 bases, with 23 bases left between them. CDR3 residues: CASSPWADSSSEYF. In nucleotides, the CDR3 is TGTGCCAGCTCCCCGTGGGCAGACAGTTCCTCTGAGTACTTC. The full variable domain, in which reference TRBV18 and TRBJ2-7 provide the parts outside the CDR3, is NAGVMQNPRHLVRRRGQEARLRCSPMKGHSHVYWYRQLPEEGLKFMVYLQKENIIDESGMPKERFSAEFPKEGPSILRIQQVVRGDSAAYFCASSPWADSSSEYFGPGTRLTVT.